This record looks at one T cell receptor beta chain sequence and its context. Libraries were prepared by immunoSEQ multiplex PCR; TCRdb keeps only in-frame clonotypes and omits some of them. The sample consists of about 69,000 clones, about 90% of them appearing once. This entry comes from a study of blood T cell repertoires in COVID-19. Germline loops: CDR1 SGHKS, CDR2 YYEKEE (reference sequence). CDR3 length: 14 amino acids. V was trimmed by 0 bases and J by 1 base, leaving 7 bases between them. Sequencing was carried out using peripheral blood. The chain links TRBV5-5 to TRBJ2-5; D gene uncertain. The TCR originated in a man between 50 and 59 years old with acute or convalescent COVID-19. The CDR3 nucleotides read TGTGCCAGCAGCTTGGTAATAGCCCAAGAGACCCAGTACTTC. Protein product: CASSLVIAQETQYF.